These T cell receptor beta chains were read from a single sample in a study of shared clonotypes between healthy human individuals. Measured with immunoSEQ multiplex PCR; TCRdb has only the in-frame clones, and not every one. The table records some 1.5 million clones, about 98% of them present only once. Sequenced input: naive CD4+ T cells sorted from blood. These receptors all come from a young man in good health. CDR3s include the opening cysteine and the closing phenylalanine or tryptophan. The order of the fields is J gene, D gene, clone size, V gene, CDR3 length, CDR3 DNA, CDR3 protein. A D gene is named only where the DNA matches it firmly. Expanded clones get a size class; other rows say once, few or many, or leave the size out.

j_gene: TRBJ2-1; d_gene: TRBD2; abundance: once; v_gene: TRBV5-1; len: 16; CDR3nt: TGCGCCAGCAGCTTTTCAGCGGGAGGAGTTAGGAATGAGCAGTTCTTC; CDR3aa: CASSFSAGGVRNEQFF
j_gene: TRBJ1-1; d_gene: .; abundance: .; v_gene: TRBV7-9; len: 11; CDR3nt: TGTGCCAGCATGTTGAACACTGAAGCTTTCTTT; CDR3aa: CASMLNTEAFF
j_gene: TRBJ2-1; d_gene: TRBD2; abundance: .; v_gene: TRBV18; len: 15; CDR3nt: TGTGCCAGCTCCCAAGCGGGACCCTGGGGAGGTGAGCAGTTCTTC; CDR3aa: CASSQAGPWGGEQFF
j_gene: TRBJ2-7; d_gene: TRBD2; abundance: .; v_gene: TRBV7-9; len: 15; CDR3nt: TGTGCCAGCAGCCGTCGGGTAGCGGGCTCCTACGAGCAGTACTTC; CDR3aa: CASSRRVAGSYEQYF
j_gene: TRBJ1-5; d_gene: TRBD1; abundance: .; v_gene: TRBV2; len: 14; CDR3nt: TGTGCCAGCAGTGTGGGACAGGGGAGGCAGCCCCAGCATTTT; CDR3aa: CASSVGQGRQPQHF
j_gene: TRBJ2-7; d_gene: TRBD2; abundance: .; v_gene: TRBV5-1; len: 14; CDR3nt: TGCGCCAGCAGCTTGTCTAGCGGCTCCTACGAGCAGTACTTC; CDR3aa: CASSLSSGSYEQYF
j_gene: TRBJ1-3; d_gene: .; abundance: .; v_gene: TRBV7-2; len: 17; CDR3nt: TGTGCCAGCAGCTTAATGCTTGCTAGCCCCTCTGGAAACACCATATATTTT; CDR3aa: CASSLMLASPSGNTIYF
j_gene: TRBJ2-2; d_gene: .; abundance: .; v_gene: TRBV12-5; len: 16; CDR3nt: TGTGCTAGTGGTTCCCACCGGACAGCCGACACCGGGGAGCTGTTTTTT; CDR3aa: CASGSHRTADTGELFF
j_gene: TRBJ2-7; d_gene: .; abundance: .; v_gene: TRBV23-1; len: 21; CDR3nt: TGCGCCAGCAGTCAACATGGAGGGACAGACCAATTCTATACTCCCTCATACGAGCAGTACTTC; CDR3aa: CASSQHGGTDQFYTPSYEQYF
j_gene: TRBJ2-2; d_gene: TRBD1; abundance: .; v_gene: TRBV15; len: 15; CDR3nt: TGTGCCACCAGCAGCAACAGGGGGCGAACCGGGGAGCTGTTTTTT; CDR3aa: CATSSNRGRTGELFF
j_gene: TRBJ1-1; d_gene: .; abundance: .; v_gene: TRBV5-1; len: 13; CDR3nt: TGCGCCAGCAGCTTGGCCTTGGTCAGTGAAGCTTTCTTT; CDR3aa: CASSLALVSEAFF
j_gene: TRBJ2-1; d_gene: TRBD2; abundance: .; v_gene: TRBV15; len: 19; CDR3nt: TGTGCCACCAGCAGAACTCTCGCCCGGACTAGCGGGAGTGGCAATGAGCAGTTCTTC; CDR3aa: CATSRTLARTSGSGNEQFF
j_gene: TRBJ2-2; d_gene: TRBD2; abundance: .; v_gene: TRBV7-9; len: 17; CDR3nt: TGTGCCAGCAGCCCCTTCGGGACTAGCGATCACACCGGGGAGCTGTTTTTT; CDR3aa: CASSPFGTSDHTGELFF
j_gene: TRBJ2-5; d_gene: .; abundance: .; v_gene: TRBV7-9; len: 15; CDR3nt: TGTGCCAGCAGCCCGATGAGCGGGACAGGAGAGACCCAGTACTTC; CDR3aa: CASSPMSGTGETQYF
j_gene: TRBJ1-5; d_gene: .; abundance: .; v_gene: TRBV18; len: 13; CDR3nt: TGTGCCAGCTCACAAACTGAAGCGGAGCCCCAGCATTTT; CDR3aa: CASSQTEAEPQHF
j_gene: TRBJ1-2; d_gene: .; abundance: .; v_gene: TRBV9; len: 13; CDR3nt: TGTGCCAGCAGCGGCACAGCTAACTATGGCTACACCTTC; CDR3aa: CASSGTANYGYTF
j_gene: TRBJ1-5; d_gene: .; abundance: .; v_gene: TRBV2; len: 14; CDR3nt: TGTGCCAGCAGTGCCGTATATAGCAATCAGCCCCAGCATTTT; CDR3aa: CASSAVYSNQPQHF
j_gene: TRBJ2-7; d_gene: TRBD2; abundance: .; v_gene: TRBV5-1; len: 16; CDR3nt: TGCGCCAGCAGCCACTCGGGACTAGCTCATAGCAACGAGCAGTACTTC; CDR3aa: CASSHSGLAHSNEQYF
j_gene: TRBJ1-2; d_gene: TRBD1; abundance: .; v_gene: TRBV2; len: 15; CDR3nt: TGTGCCAGCAGTGCGATCGGAGGGGGCCGGGATGGCTACACCTTC; CDR3aa: CASSAIGGGRDGYTF
j_gene: TRBJ2-3; d_gene: .; abundance: .; v_gene: TRBV4-3; len: 13; CDR3nt: TGCGCCAGCAGCCAGTATGGGACGGATACGCAGTATTTT; CDR3aa: CASSQYGTDTQYF
j_gene: TRBJ1-2; d_gene: TRBD1; abundance: .; v_gene: TRBV5-1; len: 14; CDR3nt: TGCGCCAGCAGCTTGGGACAGGGAGAAGGGGGCTACACCTTC; CDR3aa: CASSLGQGEGGYTF
j_gene: TRBJ2-7; d_gene: .; abundance: .; v_gene: TRBV15; len: 16; CDR3nt: TGTGCCACCAGCAGGTCCCTCTCACTAATCGAGTACGAGCAGTACTTC; CDR3aa: CATSRSLSLIEYEQYF
j_gene: TRBJ2-7; d_gene: .; abundance: .; v_gene: TRBV10-3; len: 11; CDR3nt: TGTGCCATCGCAGGGTCCCACGAGCAGTACTTC; CDR3aa: CAIAGSHEQYF
j_gene: TRBJ1-3; d_gene: .; abundance: few; v_gene: TRBV28; len: 12; CDR3nt: TGTGCCAGCAGTTTCTCTGGAAACACCATATATTTT; CDR3aa: CASSFSGNTIYF
j_gene: TRBJ2-1; d_gene: TRBD2; abundance: .; v_gene: TRBV7-2; len: 16; CDR3nt: TGTGCCAGCAGCTTAGCGGGCGGGAGGTCCTACAATGAGCAGTTCTTC; CDR3aa: CASSLAGGRSYNEQFF
j_gene: TRBJ2-3; d_gene: .; abundance: .; v_gene: TRBV29-1; len: 12; CDR3nt: TGCAGCGTTGACGGGGCGCAGGCGACGCAGTATTTT; CDR3aa: CSVDGAQATQYF
j_gene: TRBJ2-3; d_gene: .; abundance: .; v_gene: TRBV18; len: 15; CDR3nt: TGTGCCAGCTCACCAGGCCTAGCGAGCACAGATACGCAGTATTTT; CDR3aa: CASSPGLASTDTQYF
j_gene: TRBJ2-5; d_gene: .; abundance: .; v_gene: TRBV14; len: 14; CDR3nt: TGTGCCAGCAGCCAAGGCCCCACACAAGAGACCCAGTACTTC; CDR3aa: CASSQGPTQETQYF
j_gene: TRBJ2-5; d_gene: .; abundance: .; v_gene: TRBV2; len: 16; CDR3nt: TGTGCCAGCAGCATTCAATCTAGACTAGTAAAGGAGACCCAGTACTTC; CDR3aa: CASSIQSRLVKETQYF
j_gene: TRBJ1-2; d_gene: .; abundance: .; v_gene: TRBV6-1; len: 15; CDR3nt: TGTGCCAGCAGTGAAGCCGGGGTTCTGCTGCATGGCTACACCTTC; CDR3aa: CASSEAGVLLHGYTF
j_gene: TRBJ2-2; d_gene: TRBD2; abundance: .; v_gene: TRBV2; len: 16; CDR3nt: TGTGCCAGCAGTGAAGTACTAGCGGGAGGCGGCGGGGAGCTGTTTTTT; CDR3aa: CASSEVLAGGGGELFF
j_gene: TRBJ1-2; d_gene: .; abundance: .; v_gene: TRBV5-1; len: 15; CDR3nt: TGCGCCAGCAGCCCCCCCGGGGGGAAGGGCTATGGCTACACCTTC; CDR3aa: CASSPPGGKGYGYTF
j_gene: TRBJ1-1; d_gene: TRBD1; abundance: .; v_gene: TRBV10-3; len: 16; CDR3nt: TGTGCCATCAGTGAGTCTGGGCGACAGGGAGGCACTGAAGCTTTCTTT; CDR3aa: CAISESGRQGGTEAFF
j_gene: TRBJ1-1; d_gene: .; abundance: .; v_gene: TRBV11-2; len: 15; CDR3nt: TGTGCCAGCAGCCCTAGAGGGGGTATGAACACTGAAGCTTTCTTT; CDR3aa: CASSPRGGMNTEAFF
j_gene: TRBJ2-7; d_gene: TRBD1; abundance: .; v_gene: TRBV19; len: 16; CDR3nt: TGTGCCAGTAGTATATCCCCGCCGGGACAGGGCAACGAGCAGTACTTC; CDR3aa: CASSISPPGQGNEQYF
j_gene: TRBJ2-7; d_gene: .; abundance: .; v_gene: TRBV11-2; len: 15; CDR3nt: TGTGCCAGCAGCTCAAAGGCCTTTGCGGACTACGAGCAGTACTTC; CDR3aa: CASSSKAFADYEQYF
j_gene: TRBJ1-4; d_gene: .; abundance: .; v_gene: TRBV4-1; len: 14; CDR3nt: TGCGCCAGCAGCCAACTAGGGGTCCGCGAAAAACTGTTTTTT; CDR3aa: CASSQLGVREKLFF
j_gene: TRBJ2-3; d_gene: .; abundance: .; v_gene: TRBV13; len: 14; CDR3nt: TGTGCCAGCAGCTTAGGGCCGGGGACAGATACGCAGTATTTT; CDR3aa: CASSLGPGTDTQYF
j_gene: TRBJ2-3; d_gene: .; abundance: .; v_gene: TRBV29-1; len: 11; CDR3nt: TGCAGCATCGGAGTTTCAGATACGCAGTATTTT; CDR3aa: CSIGVSDTQYF
j_gene: TRBJ2-7; d_gene: TRBD2; abundance: once; v_gene: TRBV18; len: 15; CDR3nt: TGTGCCAGCTCAATCGGACTAGCGGGACAAAACGAGCAGTACTTC; CDR3aa: CASSIGLAGQNEQYF
j_gene: TRBJ2-3; d_gene: .; abundance: .; v_gene: TRBV10-3; len: 15; CDR3nt: TGTGCCATCAAGAATACTCCCGAGAGCACAGATACGCAGTATTTT; CDR3aa: CAIKNTPESTDTQYF
j_gene: TRBJ2-3; d_gene: .; abundance: .; v_gene: TRBV7-2; len: 18; CDR3nt: TGTGCCAGCAGCTTAGTGGGTACCGTAGGGGGTCGTACAGATACGCAGTATTTT; CDR3aa: CASSLVGTVGGRTDTQYF
j_gene: TRBJ2-7; d_gene: TRBD1; abundance: .; v_gene: TRBV5-6; len: 17; CDR3nt: TGTGCCAGCAGCTTGGACCTCCCTAGGACAGGACATTACGAGCAGTACTTC; CDR3aa: CASSLDLPRTGHYEQYF
j_gene: TRBJ2-7; d_gene: .; abundance: .; v_gene: TRBV5-4; len: 13; CDR3nt: TGTGCCAGCAGCTTACCAAGGGGTTACGAGCAGTACTTC; CDR3aa: CASSLPRGYEQYF
j_gene: TRBJ1-2; d_gene: TRBD1; abundance: .; v_gene: TRBV2; len: 16; CDR3nt: TGTGCCAGCAGTGAAAGGGACAGGCACTTTAACTATGGCTACACCTTC; CDR3aa: CASSERDRHFNYGYTF
j_gene: TRBJ1-1; d_gene: .; abundance: .; v_gene: TRBV5-4; len: 12; CDR3nt: TGTGCCAGCACCCTTCCGGGGAAGGGAGCTTTCTTT; CDR3aa: CASTLPGKGAFF
j_gene: TRBJ1-4; d_gene: .; abundance: .; v_gene: TRBV6-5; len: 14; CDR3nt: TGTGCCAGCATGAAGAGGAAGAGGAATGAAAAACTGTTTTTT; CDR3aa: CASMKRKRNEKLFF
j_gene: TRBJ2-7; d_gene: TRBD1; abundance: .; v_gene: TRBV18; len: 15; CDR3nt: TGTGCCAGCTCACCACTAGGGACAGGTTCGCACGAGCAGTACTTC; CDR3aa: CASSPLGTGSHEQYF
j_gene: TRBJ2-1; d_gene: TRBD2; abundance: .; v_gene: TRBV19; len: 18; CDR3nt: TGTGCCAGTAGTCCCATCCCCCCGACTAGCGGGTTCTACAATGAGCAGTTCTTC; CDR3aa: CASSPIPPTSGFYNEQFF
j_gene: TRBJ1-4; d_gene: .; abundance: .; v_gene: TRBV2; len: 13; CDR3nt: TGTGCCATGCAGGGTGGAACTAATGAAAAACTGTTTTTT; CDR3aa: CAMQGGTNEKLFF
j_gene: TRBJ2-7; d_gene: .; abundance: .; v_gene: TRBV7-2; len: 11; CDR3nt: TGTGCCAGCAGCCTTTCCTACGAGCAGTACTTC; CDR3aa: CASSLSYEQYF
j_gene: TRBJ1-1; d_gene: TRBD1; abundance: .; v_gene: TRBV6-1; len: 14; CDR3nt: TGTGCCAGCAGGGACAGGGGAATGAACACTGAAGCTTTCTTT; CDR3aa: CASRDRGMNTEAFF
j_gene: TRBJ1-1; d_gene: .; abundance: once; v_gene: TRBV30; len: 13; CDR3nt: TGTGCCTGGGGGTTAATCATGAACACTGAAGCTTTCTTT; CDR3aa: CAWGLIMNTEAFF
j_gene: TRBJ2-2; d_gene: .; abundance: .; v_gene: TRBV29-1; len: 16; CDR3nt: TGCAGCGTTGAAGATCAGGGAGGACCGAACACCGGGGAGCTGTTTTTT; CDR3aa: CSVEDQGGPNTGELFF
j_gene: TRBJ2-5; d_gene: TRBD2; abundance: once; v_gene: TRBV7-9; len: 17; CDR3nt: TGTGCCAGCACCTTAGGACTAGCGGGAAAATTTCGGGAGACCCAGTACTTC; CDR3aa: CASTLGLAGKFRETQYF